This TCR beta chain was documented in a study of T cell repertoires in cytomegalovirus infection. TCRdb processed the reads anew with MiXCR; each CDR3 protein has one entry. The top ten clones hold 20% to 30% of a sample with fewer than 550,000 distinct CDR3 sequences, approximately 15% of them seen once. There are 11 residues in the CDR3. Germline V CDR1 and CDR2: SGHAT, FQNNGV. With V trimmed by 5 bases and J by 12 bases, 4 bases remained unmatched. Many counts were recorded for this clonotype. The clonotype comes from a human donor in good health (CMV status not recorded). Some clones in this sample may be carry-over from other donors' samples. The V gene is TRBV11-2, the J gene TRBJ2-1; TRBD1 matches 7 bases. The specimen sequenced was CD8+ T cells from PBMCs. The CDR3 loop reads CASSMGQWQFF. The CDR3 nucleotides are TGTGCCAGCAGCATGGGACAGTGGCAGTTCTTC.